The 9 T cell receptor beta chains presented below share a single source sample, sequenced in a study of T cell responses to AZD1222 COVID-19 vaccine. Method: immunoSEQ multiplex PCR; TCRdb's copy keeps in-frame clones and lacks some. The sample yields over 120,000 clones, 80% to 95% seen once. Here the sequenced sample was peripheral blood, taken on day 0 of AZD1222 vaccination. The receptors were sampled from an adult in good health.

This chain links TRBV5-6 with TRBJ2-3; tentatively, D is TRBD2 (6 bases). The V end was cut by 4 bases, the J end by 1 base, with 10 bases between. Germline CDR1 is SGHDT and CDR2 is YYEEEE. The CDR3 is 14 residues long. CDR3 DNA: TGTGCCAGCAGCCCGGGACTGCGCACAGATACGCAGTATTTT. It encodes CASSPGLRTDTQYF.

The chain is built from TRBV3-1 (or the pseudogene TRBV3-2) and TRBJ1-3; D gene unclear. Trimming shortened V by 0 bases and J by 4 bases, and 16 bases separated the two germline ends. Germline V gives CDR1 LGHDT, CDR2 YNNKEL (reference sequence). This CDR3 comprises 17 residues. The CDR3 here is CASSQDYGWTGGNTIYF. The CDR3 DNA reads as TGTGCCAGCAGCCAAGATTATGGCTGGACCGGCGGAAACACCATATATTTT.

V gene TRBV27 combines with J gene TRBJ1-5; 8 bases are shared with TRBD1. J was trimmed by 0 bases and V by 7 bases; bases with no gene match: 5. Germline V gene data show CDR1 as MNHEY and CDR2 as SMNVEV (reference sequence). This CDR3 contains 15 residues. CDR3 nucleotides: TGTGCCAGCACTAGGACAGGGATTAGCAATCAGCCCCAGCATTTT. Amino acids: CASTRTGISNQPQHF.

The V gene is TRBV6-1, the J gene TRBJ2-7; the match to TRBD2 covers 9 bases. CDR3 length equals 16 residues. V was pared by 2 bases and J by 0 bases, with 5 bases of the junction left unmatched. Germline-derived CDR1 and CDR2 are MNHNS and SASEGT. CDR3 coding DNA: TGTGCCAGCAGTGAAAGGAGGACTAGCGCCTCCTACGAGCAGTACTTC. Translating gives CASSERRTSASYEQYF.

The rearrangement uses TRBV10-2 and TRBJ2-3, with D unresolved. Germline V gene sequence: CDR1 WSHSY, CDR2 SAAADI. Deletions cut 3 bases from V and 4 bases from J, with 11 bases between. This CDR3 has 14 amino acids. The CDR3 region is CASSDLGGADTQYF. CDR3 coding DNA: TGCGCCAGCAGTGATTTGGGTGGAGCAGATACGCAGTATTTT.

This rearrangement joins TRBV7-9 to TRBJ1-4; TRBD1 aligns across 7 bases. The germline V gene has CDR1 SEHNR and CDR2 FQNEAQ (reference sequence). The V segment lost 5 bases and the J segment 5 bases; nucleotides outside the gene matches: 8. This CDR3 has 15 amino acids. The CDR3 DNA is TGTGCCAGCAGCCGGAGACAGGGTGTGAATGAAAAACTGTTTTTT. This gives the protein CASSRRQGVNEKLFF.

This clone came up once. The rearrangement uses TRBV5-4 and TRBJ1-2; TRBD1 matches 7 bases. CDR1 is SGHNT, CDR2 YYREEE, per germline (reference sequence). The CDR3 contains 17 residues. Trimming at V came to 4 bases and at J to 4 bases, leaving 16 bases not matched to a gene. CDR3 sequence (DNA): TGTGCCAGCAGCCCCGGGTCTTACCGACAGGGTACCTATGGCTACACCTTC. This codes for CASSPGSYRQGTYGYTF.

This chain links TRBV6-6 with TRBJ2-3; 7 nucleotides line up with TRBD1. The CDR3 is 16 residues long. The V segment lost 6 bases and the J segment 0 bases; nucleotides outside the gene matches: 9. The V gene's germline CDR1 is MNHNY and CDR2 SVGAGI (reference sequence). CDR3 DNA: TGTGCCAGCAGCCGTACAGGGGCCCCTAGCACAGATACGCAGTATTTT. Its translation is CASSRTGAPSTDTQYF.

V and J are TRBV7-9 and TRBJ1-4, with 7 bases aligning to TRBD1. CDR1 is SEHNR and CDR2 is FQNEAQ in the germline V gene (reference sequence). This CDR3 spans 16 amino acids. The V segment lost 4 bases and the J segment 4 bases; nucleotides outside the gene matches: 9. The CDR3 is CASSSRRQGHNEKLFF. Here the CDR3 DNA reads TGTGCCAGCAGCTCCCGCCGACAGGGCCATAATGAAAAACTGTTTTTT.